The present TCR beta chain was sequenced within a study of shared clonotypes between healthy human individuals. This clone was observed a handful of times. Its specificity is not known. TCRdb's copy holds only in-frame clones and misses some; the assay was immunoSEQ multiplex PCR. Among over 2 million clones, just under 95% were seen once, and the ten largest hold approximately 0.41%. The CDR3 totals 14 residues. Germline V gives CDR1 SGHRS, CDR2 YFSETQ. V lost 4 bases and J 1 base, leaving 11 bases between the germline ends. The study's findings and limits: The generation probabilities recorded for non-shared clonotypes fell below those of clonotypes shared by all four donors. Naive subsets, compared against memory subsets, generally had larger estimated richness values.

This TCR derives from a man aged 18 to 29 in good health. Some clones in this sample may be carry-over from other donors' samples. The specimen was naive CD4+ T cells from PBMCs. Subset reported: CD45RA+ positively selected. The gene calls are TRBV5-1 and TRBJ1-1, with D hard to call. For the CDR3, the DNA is TGCGCCAGCAGCCTAGAAGTGAAGAACACTGAAGCTTTCTTT. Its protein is CASSLEVKNTEAFF.